This TCR beta chain was documented in a study of blood T cell repertoires in COVID-19 (TCRdb year 2020). General notes on the study: The collaborator samples originated in the United States, Italy and Spain and spanned the acute and convalescent phases of COVID-19. The sample metadata nearly always contained a de-identified subject ID, COVID-19 status, age in years and sex. Samples came from the ongoing ImmuneRACE study (first 160 participants) plus 1,254 subjects from 6 global collaborators. The dataset comprised deeply sampled blood TCRbeta repertoires from subjects exposed to, actively infected with, or recovered from COVID-19. The prospective study material was composed of cDNA or gDNA derived from T cells, B-cell-depleted T cells, or PBMCs. The repertoires were released in a freely available public database meant as a resource for research on the immune response to SARS-CoV-2. Where available, HLA class I and class II types were obtained from metadata supplied by the sample provider rather than from assay-based typing.

TCRbeta CDR3 regions were amplified from genomic DNA by means of the immunoSEQ Assay, a bias-controlled multiplex PCR. As for how the authors treated the data: The number of nucleated cells in each sample was estimated by amplification of reference gene primers within the assay. To quantify the absolute abundance of each unique TCRbeta CDR3 rearrangement, sequence reads were collapsed and filtered. For each sample, productive Simpson clonality was calculated by taking the square root of Simpson's diversity index across productive rearrangements. In its TCRdb copy, this immuneACCESS table keeps in-frame sequences only and misses some clones. Where compared with another copy, unresolved V genes explain less than half of these, and the others have no known cause. V, J and clone size derive from that table, while D and trimming were established from the DNA sequence. The sample includes about 270,000 clones, with 86% observed a single time. About 8.7% of the sample is taken by the ten largest.

Collaborating institutions collected whole blood in K2EDTA tubes following their own protocols. For TCRbeta analysis, collaborators shipped samples as frozen whole blood, isolated PBMCs, or DNA extracted from either of those sample types. Note on this clone: Its antigen is currently not known. Per-nucleotide qualities are absent, and no much larger clonotype sits a single base away.

The CDR3 contains 16 residues, cysteine and phenylalanine counted. Kept here is only the CDR3 DNA, which spans 48 bases and is read in frame from base 1. The germline V gene (reference sequence) yields SGHNT for CDR1 and YYREEE for CDR2. The germline V end is reduced by 4 bases and the J end by 2 bases; junction bases left unmatched: 7. What the study reported, not specific to this receptor: Clinical and demographic metadata were provided uncurated, with the amount varying by source and participant.

Material for sequencing was peripheral blood. The clonotype originates from a man between 35 and 55 years old with active or convalescent COVID-19. The chain is made from TRBV5-4 and TRBJ2-2; 8 nucleotides in the junction match TRBD1. For the CDR3, the sequence is CASSLDRGLNTGELFF. The sequence in DNA is TGTGCCAGCAGCCTCGACAGGGGCCTTAACACCGGGGAGCTGTTTTTT.